The 15 T cell receptor beta chains listed next were all sequenced from one sample in a study of human T cells and chemical hapten exposure. TCRdb ran MiXCR on the RACE reads and lists one entry per CDR3 protein. In the table there are around 120,000 distinct CDR3 sequences, roughly 15% of which are singletons. The time point: patch test 1, 2 weeks after DPC sensitization. Treatment of the sample: therapeutic diphenylcyclopropenone sensitization with weekly scalp DPC. This specimen was whole blood, taken in connection with sensitization to the hapten diphenylcyclopropenone (DPC). The receptors come from a man between 18 and 29 years old with alopecia areata. Some clones in this sample may be carry-over from other donors' samples.

This clonotype was counted only a few times. The chain has TRBV2 and TRBJ2-7; D unclear. Germline CDR1 SNHLY, CDR2 FYNNEI. The length of the CDR3 is 12 residues. The V gene lost 5 bases and the J gene lost 3 bases, with 8 bases spanning the gap. CDR3 sequence: CASSYSDYEQYF. For the CDR3, the DNA is TGTGCCAGCAGTTATTCAGACTACGAGCAGTACTTC.

The sample holds a few counts of this clonotype. CDR3 DNA sequence: TGTGCCAGTAGTACGGCGGACCAAGAGACCCAGTACTTC. This codes for CASSTADQETQYF. The rearrangement joins TRBV19 to TRBJ2-5, with no clear D. This CDR3 contains 13 residues. Germline V gives CDR1 LNHDA, CDR2 SQIVND (reference sequence). V was pared by 4 bases and J by 0 bases, with 6 bases between. Together with reference TRBV19 and TRBJ2-5, the CDR3 gives the full variable domain: DGGITQSPKYLFRKEGQNVTLSCEQNLNHDAMYWYRQDPGQGLRLIYYSQIVNDFQKGDIAEGYSVSREKKESFPLTVTSAQKNPTAFYLCASSTADQETQYFGPGTRLLVL.

This chain's CDR3 is CAISESLGPETQYF. CDR3 in DNA: TGTGCCATCAGTGAGTCGCTAGGACCCGAGACCCAGTACTTC. The chain uses TRBV10-3 and TRBJ2-5; D is uncertain. Trimming took off 0 bases at V and 5 bases at J, with 10 bases between the two ends. Germline CDR1 reads ENHRY; CDR2 reads SYGVKD. CDR3 length equals 14 residues.

This clonotype showed up just a few times. The chain couples TRBV5-1 to TRBJ2-1; the match to TRBD2 covers 12 bases. V lost 7 bases, J lost 3 bases, and 5 bases stayed unmatched. The CDR3 length is 15 residues. Germline V gene data show CDR1 as SGHRS and CDR2 as YFSETQ. The CDR3 DNA reads TGCGCCAGCTCCGCTAGCGGGGGGGACTACAATGAGCAGTTCTTC. Its translation is CASSASGGDYNEQFF.

This clonotype has at least ten counts. The rearrangement links TRBV7-9 to TRBJ2-3; D is possibly TRBD1 (5 bases). The length of the CDR3 is 15 residues. Germline CDR1 reads SEHNR; CDR2 reads FQNEAQ (reference sequence). The V and J ends lost 4 bases and 0 bases respectively, with 11 bases between them. The CDR3 nucleotides read TGTGCCAGCAGCTCACAGGCCCCTAGCACAGATACGCAGTATTTT. Translating it yields CASSSQAPSTDTQYF.

This chain links TRBV7-3 with TRBJ1-1, with D possibly being TRBD1 (5 bases). Germline CDR1 is SGHTA and CDR2 is FQGTGA. V gave up 2 bases and J gave up 1 base, with 17 bases separating them. CDR3 length: 17 residues. The CDR3 loop is CASSLGSGDPENTEAFF. The CDR3 region has the DNA TGTGCCAGCAGCTTAGGGTCCGGGGACCCAGAGAACACTGAAGCTTTCTTT.

Only a few counts were recorded for this clonotype. This sequence joins TRBV28 and TRBJ2-7, with unresolved D. CDR1 is MDHEN and CDR2 is SYDVKM in the germline V gene. The CDR3 extends over 13 amino acids. The V end was cut by 10 bases, the J end by 6 bases, with 19 bases between. The CDR3 here is CATLYPQGPEQYF. The CDR3 region has the DNA TGTGCCACTTTATACCCACAAGGGCCCGAGCAGTACTTC.

This clonotype was picked up a small number of times. CDR3 coding DNA: TGTGCCAGCTTGGGCAGCAAGAGCTCTGGAAACACCATATATTTT. It yields the protein CASLGSKSSGNTIYF. This rearrangement joins TRBV21-1 to TRBJ1-3. TRBV21-1 is tagged as a pseudogene. The CDR3 totals 15 residues.

This rearrangement joins TRBV4-1 to TRBJ1-5; no clear D gene. Trimming left V 1 base short and J 2 bases short, with 9 bases between. The CDR3 has 15 residues. The germline gives CDR1 MGHRA, CDR2 YSYEKL. The CDR3 nucleotides read TGCGCCAGCAGCCAAGGCGTTTTGGGCAATCAGCCCCAGCATTTT. It encodes CASSQGVLGNQPQHF.

In its sample, this clonotype was seen a few times. The chain joins TRBV18 to TRBJ1-1, with D hard to call. V lost 0 bases to trimming and J lost 2 bases, with 7 bases between them. Germline-derived CDR1 and CDR2 are KGHSH and LQKENI. The CDR3 extends over 14 amino acids. CDR3 coding DNA: TGTGCCAGCTCACCACCACTTGCAAACACTGAAGCTTTCTTT. Its protein is CASSPPLANTEAFF.

DNA of the CDR3: TGTGCCAGCAGCTTTGGGACTAGCTACAATGAGCAGTTCTTC. This encodes CASSFGTSYNEQFF. The chain is built from TRBV7-2 and TRBJ2-1; 8 bases line up with TRBD2. This CDR3 contains 14 residues. CDR1 and CDR2 (germline): SGHTA, FQGNSA. J was trimmed by 3 bases and V by 3 bases; bases with no gene match: 1.

This clonotype turned up a few times. The CDR3 sequence is CASSRDWETDTQYF. The CDR3 coding sequence is TGTGCCAGCAGCCGGGACTGGGAGACAGATACGCAGTATTTT. V is TRBV11-1 and J is TRBJ2-3, with D perhaps matching TRBD2 (6 bases). Trimming took 5 bases from V and 3 from J, leaving 12 bases between them. CDR1 and CDR2 (germline): SGHAT, FQDESV (reference sequence). CDR3 size: 14 residues.

The chain recombines TRBV20-1 with TRBJ1-3, with a possible D match to TRBD1 (6 bases). The CDR3 extends over 15 amino acids. Germline CDR1 is DFQATT and CDR2 is SNEGSKA (reference sequence). V was shortened by 2 bases and J by 0 bases, with 11 bases between the two germline ends. CDR3: CSARPTGYSGNTIYF. The CDR3 DNA follows: TGCAGTGCTAGACCGACAGGTTACTCTGGAAACACCATATATTTT.

There are a few counts of this clonotype. The CDR3 DNA follows: TGTGCCAGCTCCGGGACAGGGGGAGATACGCAGTATTTT. Translated, it gives CASSGTGGDTQYF. The chain carries TRBV7-9 and TRBJ2-3; 11 bases fit TRBD1. The V gene end was trimmed by 8 bases and the J gene end by 5 bases; junction bases not matched to a gene: 3. This CDR3 is built from 13 residues. Per the germline V gene, CDR1 is SEHNR and CDR2 is FQNEAQ (reference sequence).

This clonotype has a handful of counts. The chain recombines TRBV28 with TRBJ1-4; D uncertain. This CDR3 has 11 amino acids. CDR1 and CDR2 from the germline V gene are MDHEN and SYDVKM. V was pared by 6 bases and J by 8 bases, with 7 bases between. The CDR3 spells CASRGAEKLFF. In DNA, the CDR3 is TGTGCCAGCAGGGGCGCCGAAAAACTGTTTTTT. The entire variable domain, with the rest obtained from reference TRBV28 and TRBJ1-4, is as follows: DVKVTQSSRYLVKRTGEKVFLECVQDMDHENMFWYRQDPGLGLRLIYFSYDVKMKEKGDIPEGYSVSREKKERFSLILESASTNQTSMYLCASRGAEKLFFGSGTQLSVL.